These 22 T cell receptor beta chains originate from one sample sequenced in a study of HIV-infected children after antiretroviral therapy interruption. RNA-based 3' RACE libraries used unique molecular identifiers. TCRdb analysed the 3' RACE reads with MiXCR anew, one entry per CDR3 protein. The sample consists of roughly 3,700 distinct CDR3 sequences, approximately 4.6% of them appearing once. Regarding treatment: PENTA 11 planned treatment interruption arm or continuous ART arm. The sequences come from CD45RO+ CD8+ T cells from PBMCs, pooled from several time points, collected from a donor given antiretroviral therapy, either interrupted or continuous. Subset reported: memory CD8+ CD45RO+ CD45RA- T cells. These receptors came from a pool of human donors with HIV.

The genes are TRBV20-1 and TRBJ2-7; tentative D call: TRBD1 (6 bases). The CDR3 totals 15 residues. The germline V gene has CDR1 DFQATT and CDR2 SNEGSKA (reference sequence). The V end was cut by 0 bases, the J end by 6 bases, with 18 bases between. The CDR3 here is CSARDPGADPGEQYF. In nucleotides, the CDR3 is TGCAGTGCTAGAGATCCAGGGGCCGACCCCGGCGAGCAGTACTTC.

This clonotype was detected many times. The chain carries TRBV5-4 and TRBJ2-7; D call uncertain. Per the germline V gene, CDR1 is SGHNT and CDR2 is YYREEE (reference sequence). The CDR3 extends over 10 amino acids. V lost 3 bases and J lost 2, with 0 bases in between. The CDR3 DNA reads TGTGCCAGCAGCTCCTACGAGCAGTACTTC. Residues: CASSSYEQYF. Looking up the rest from reference TRBV5-4 and TRBJ2-7 gives the full variable domain: ETGVTQSPTHLIKTRGQQVTLRCSSQSGHNTVSWYQQALGQGPQFIFQYYREEENGRGNFPPRFSGLQFPNYSSELNVNALELDDSALYLCASSSYEQYFGPGTRLTVT.

This clonotype occurred a few times. This chain connects TRBV7-3 to TRBJ1-1; no reliable D call. CDR3 size: 13 residues. Germline V gene data show CDR1 as SGHTA and CDR2 as FQGTGA. Between the trimmed V and J ends, which lost 4 bases and 2 bases, there was a span of 8 bases. CDR3 amino acids: CASSSDGNTEAFF. The CDR3 region has the DNA TGTGCCAGCAGCTCGGACGGAAACACTGAAGCTTTCTTT.

This clonotype was seen ten or more times. The chain joins TRBV6-5 to TRBJ2-3, with 11 positions matching TRBD2. The V segment lost 2 bases and the J segment 1 base; nucleotides outside the gene matches: 2. The V gene's germline CDR1 is MNHEY and CDR2 SVGAGI. The CDR3 is made up of 16 amino acids. The CDR3 region is CASSYLTSGGTDTQYF. CDR3 coding DNA: TGTGCCAGCAGTTACCTGACTAGCGGGGGCACAGATACGCAGTATTTT.

This clonotype occurred many times. The chain uses TRBV12-3 or TRBV12-4 and TRBJ2-7; TRBD1 is a possible D gene (5 bases). Trimming shortened V by 1 base and J by 2 bases, and 12 bases separated the two germline ends. CDR3 size: 15 residues. The CDR3 loop reads CASSLGDSSAYEQYF. The CDR3 DNA reads TGTGCCAGCAGTTTAGGCGACAGCTCAGCCTACGAGCAGTACTTC.

This clonotype was recorded many times. The chain recombines TRBV5-6 with TRBJ1-6, with D maybe TRBD1 (6 bases). The V gene's germline CDR1 is SGHDT and CDR2 YYEEEE. V was pared by 0 bases and J by 10 bases, with 14 bases between. There are 15 residues in the CDR3. The DNA of the CDR3 is TGTGCCAGCAGCTTGGGGGGGCAAGCCCGCTCACCCCTCCACTTT. Translated, it gives CASSLGGQARSPLHF.

This clonotype was counted only a few times. The CDR3 loop is CASSQQGTGEAFF. CDR3 in DNA: TGTGCCAGCAGCCAACAGGGCACAGGTGAAGCTTTCTTT. The chain combines TRBV3-1 with TRBJ1-1; weak D call: TRBD1 (5 bases). Trimming removed 2 bases at V and 7 bases at J, with 11 bases between. CDR3 length: 13 amino acids. Germline assignment: CDR1 LGHDT and CDR2 YNNKEL (reference sequence).

This clonotype is deemed medium-sized. V usage is TRBV27 and J usage is TRBJ2-3; TRBD1 might be the D (6 bases). The CDR3 is 16 amino acids. Germline CDR1 and CDR2: MNHEY and SMNVEV (reference sequence). Trimming pared 3 bases from V and 6 bases from J, leaving 19 bases between. The CDR3 bases are TGTGCCAGCAGTTTGGAAGGGGGTCTAGCCACGGATACGCAGTATTTT. Its translation is CASSLEGGLATDTQYF.

This clonotype was detected many times. The rearrangement links TRBV20-1 to TRBJ2-7; D is uncertain. Germline lookup yields CDR1 DFQATT and CDR2 SNEGSKA (reference sequence). The CDR3 runs to 13 residues. Trimming pared 0 bases from V and 0 bases from J, leaving 6 bases between. DNA of the CDR3: TGCAGTGCTAGAGATGGTAGCTCCTACGAGCAGTACTTC. This translates into CSARDGSSYEQYF.

This clonotype was observed a handful of times. The J gene is TRBJ2-5, the V gene TRBV7-8; TRBD2 is a possible D gene (6 bases). Germline V lookup: CDR1 SGHVS, CDR2 FQNEAQ. V shed 5 bases and J shed 8 bases, with 15 bases lying between them. The CDR3 has 13 residues. This CDR3 is CASSGTDLETQYF. CDR3 nucleotide sequence: TGTGCCAGCAGCGGGACTGATTTAGAAACCCAGTACTTC.

This clonotype was found many times. The rearrangement joins TRBV7-9 to TRBJ2-5, with 11 nucleotides matching TRBD2. The CDR3 is 16 amino acids. CDR1 and CDR2 from the germline V gene are SEHNR and FQNEAQ (reference sequence). V dropped 4 bases and J dropped 5; count of bases not matched to a gene: 9. CDR3 in DNA: TGTGCCAGCAGCTCATTAGCGGGAGGGCCAGTGGAGACCCAGTACTTC. It specifies CASSSLAGGPVETQYF. The full variable domain, completed using reference TRBV7-9 and TRBJ2-5, is DTGVSQNPRHKITKRGQNVTFRCDPISEHNRLYWYRQTLGQGPEFLTYFQNEAQLEKSRLLSDRFSAERPKGSFSTLEIQRTEQGDSAMYLCASSSLAGGPVETQYFGPGTRLLVL.

The V gene is TRBV3-1, the J gene TRBJ2-1; 7 bases agree with TRBD1. The germline CDR1 and CDR2 sequences are LGHDT and YNNKEL (reference sequence). Trimming took 0 bases from V and 6 from J; bases not matched to a gene: 8. The CDR3 contains 16 residues. CDR3: CASSQDVGDSSNEQFF. As DNA, the CDR3 is TGTGCCAGCAGCCAAGACGTAGGGGACAGTAGCAATGAGCAGTTCTTC.

The table lists this clonotype with many counts. V and J are TRBV5-4 and TRBJ2-3; tentatively, D is TRBD1 or TRBD2 (5 bases each). The CDR3 spans 15 residues. Per germline, CDR1 SGHNT and CDR2 YYREEE (reference sequence). Trimming shortened V by 1 base and J by 3 bases, and 12 bases separated the two germline ends. Here the CDR3 DNA reads TGTGCCAGCAGCTTGTTGGGGGAAGGGACAGATACGCAGTATTTT. Translated, it gives CASSLLGEGTDTQYF. Full variable domain (rest looked up from reference TRBV5-4 and TRBJ2-3): ETGVTQSPTHLIKTRGQQVTLRCSSQSGHNTVSWYQQALGQGPQFIFQYYREEENGRGNFPPRFSGLQFPNYSSELNVNALELDDSALYLCASSLLGEGTDTQYFGPGTRLTVL.

Many counts were recorded for this clonotype. The chain combines TRBV7-9 with TRBJ2-2, with TRBD1 matching over 10 bases. Germline CDR1 is SEHNR and CDR2 is FQNEAQ (reference sequence). The CDR3 has 18 residues. V dropped 5 bases and J dropped 2; count of bases not matched to a gene: 11. The CDR3 loop reads CASSAGQGKLVNTGELFF. CDR3 coding DNA: TGTGCCAGCAGCGCGGGACAGGGGAAACTAGTTAACACCGGGGAGCTGTTTTTT.

At least ten counts were recorded for this clonotype. V is TRBV20-1 and J is TRBJ1-4, with D maybe TRBD1 (5 bases). The CDR3 totals 13 residues. The V end was cut by 5 bases, the J end by 5 bases, with 12 bases between. The germline V gene encodes CDR1 DFQATT and CDR2 SNEGSKA (reference sequence). CDR3 sequence reads: CSASPGGNEKLFF. The CDR3 bases are TGCAGTGCTTCTCCCGGGGGAAATGAAAAACTGTTTTTT.

This clonotype has only a few counts. The rearrangement joins TRBV20-1 to TRBJ2-3; the D is unclear. V shed 3 bases and J shed 2 bases, with 15 bases lying between them. CDR3 size: 15 residues. Germline lookup yields CDR1 DFQATT and CDR2 SNEGSKA (reference sequence). The CDR3 is CSARAPGWDTDTQYF. The CDR3 DNA sequence: TGCAGTGCTAGGGCACCGGGTTGGGACACAGATACGCAGTATTTT.

This clonotype was counted a few times. The chain uses TRBV11-1 and TRBJ1-1; D gene uncertain. The CDR3 extends over 14 amino acids. The germline V gene encodes CDR1 SGHAT and CDR2 FQDESV (reference sequence). Deletions cut 0 bases from V and 0 bases from J, with 5 bases between. CDR3 sequence (DNA): TGTGCCAGCAGCTTAGCTCAGATGAACACTGAAGCTTTCTTT. This gives the protein CASSLAQMNTEAFF.

The table lists this clonotype with many counts. The J gene is TRBJ2-1, the V gene TRBV18; tentatively, D is TRBD2 (7 bases). Trimming removed 0 bases from V and 0 bases from J, with 12 bases in between. CDR1 and CDR2 (germline): KGHSH, LQKENI. The CDR3 is made up of 17 amino acids. Here the CDR3 DNA reads TGTGCCAGCTCACCACCCAGGGGAGGGCTCTCCTACAATGAGCAGTTCTTC. As protein: CASSPPRGGLSYNEQFF.

By share of the sample, this clonotype is medium-sized. The chain recombines TRBV13 with TRBJ2-7; maybe TRBD1 (5 bases). The CDR3 covers 13 residues. Germline V gives CDR1 PRHDT, CDR2 FYEKMQ (reference sequence). Trimming took off 5 bases at V and 0 bases at J, with 8 bases between the two ends. The CDR3 coding sequence is TGTGCCAGCAGCCAGACAGTCTCCTACGAGCAGTACTTC. Translated, it gives CASSQTVSYEQYF.

This clonotype was counted many times. The chain joins TRBV27 to TRBJ1-4; tentatively, D is TRBD1 (5 bases). This CDR3 region has 13 residues. CDR1 and CDR2 (germline): MNHEY, SMNVEV (reference sequence). Trimming shortened V by 4 bases and J by 6 bases, and 9 bases separated the two germline ends. The CDR3 here is CASSSGPYEKLFF. CDR3 bases: TGTGCCAGCAGTTCGGGACCGTATGAAAAACTGTTTTTT. The full variable domain, with the rest looked up from reference TRBV27 and TRBJ1-4, is EAQVTQNPRYLITVTGKKLTVTCSQNMNHEYMSWYRQDPGLGLRQIYYSMNVEVTDKGDVPEGYKVSRKEKRNFPLILESPSPNQTSLYFCASSSGPYEKLFFGSGTQLSVL.

This clonotype is classed as medium-sized. This chain uses TRBV30 with TRBJ2-1, with 9 nucleotides matching TRBD1. This CDR3 is built from 15 residues. Germline loops: CDR1 GTSNPN, CDR2 SVGIG (reference sequence). J gave up 7 bases and V 5 bases, and 12 bases lay outside the gene matches. The CDR3 sequence: CAWDQEQGAGNEQFF. The CDR3 DNA follows: TGTGCCTGGGACCAAGAACAGGGGGCGGGTAATGAGCAGTTCTTC. The full variable domain, rest sourced from reference TRBV30 and TRBJ2-1, is SQTIHQWPATLVQPVGSPLSLECTVEGTSNPNLYWYRQAAGRGLQLLFYSVGIGQISSEVPQNLSASRPQDRQFILSSKKLLLSDSGFYLCAWDQEQGAGNEQFFGPGTRLTVL.

There are a few counts of this clonotype. The rearrangement uses TRBV19 and TRBJ1-2; D ambiguous. This CDR3 has 14 amino acids. The V end lost 3 bases, the J end lost 5 bases, and 13 bases lay between the germline ends. Looked up from germline, CDR1 is LNHDA and CDR2 is SQIVND (reference sequence). Here the CDR3 reads CASSMDVASYGYTF. DNA for the CDR3: TGTGCCAGTAGTATGGATGTGGCTTCGTATGGCTACACCTTC.